The 3 T cell receptor beta chains listed next were all sequenced from one sample in a study of identical twins. TCRdb itself ran the 5' RACE reads through MiXCR, one entry per CDR3 protein. The sample includes about 1.7 million distinct CDR3 sequences, around 33% seen only once; the top ten take over 0.25%. What was sequenced was cord blood. Receptors were obtained from a newborn girl in good health.

The chain joins TRBV21-1 to TRBJ1-2; the DNA was not compared with TRBD1, the D call given in the table. TRBV21-1 is annotated as a pseudogene. The CDR3 runs to 15 residues. CDR3 sequence: CASSSRTGAGYGYTF. In DNA, the CDR3 is TGTGCCAGCAGCTCCCGGACAGGGGCTGGCTATGGCTACACCTTC.

The V gene is TRBV12-3 or TRBV12-4, the J gene TRBJ2-2, with D uncertain. This CDR3 comprises 12 residues. Trimming took off 4 bases at V and 9 bases at J, with 9 bases between the two ends. The CDR3 nucleotides are TGTGCCAGCAGTTATGGGTTTCGGGAGCTGTTTTTT. Encoded protein: CASSYGFRELFF.

The gene calls are TRBV29-1 and TRBJ2-7; D is uncertain. The CDR3 totals 13 residues. Per germline, CDR1 SQVTM and CDR2 ANQGSEA. The germline V and J ends were trimmed by 5 bases and 0 bases, with 11 bases remaining between them. The CDR3 coding sequence is TGCAGCGTTATTATCCTACGCTCCTACGAGCAGTACTTC. Its translation: CSVIILRSYEQYF.